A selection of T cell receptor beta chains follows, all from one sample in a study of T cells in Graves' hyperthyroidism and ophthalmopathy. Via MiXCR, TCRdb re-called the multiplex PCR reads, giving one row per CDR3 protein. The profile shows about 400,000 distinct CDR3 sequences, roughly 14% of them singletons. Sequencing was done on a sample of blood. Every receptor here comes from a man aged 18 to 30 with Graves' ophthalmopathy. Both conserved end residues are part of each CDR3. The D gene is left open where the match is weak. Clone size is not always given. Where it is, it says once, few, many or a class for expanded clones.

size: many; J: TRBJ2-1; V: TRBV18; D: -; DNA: TGTGCCAGCTCACCAGGACGCAACTCCTACAATGAGCAGTTCTTC; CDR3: CASSPGRNSYNEQFF
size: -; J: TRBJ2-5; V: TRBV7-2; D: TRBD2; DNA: TGTGCCGGTAGCGGGAGGGTTGAAGAGACCCAGTACTTC; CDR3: CAGSGRVEETQYF
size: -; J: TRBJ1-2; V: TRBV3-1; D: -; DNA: TGTGCCAGCAGCCCCATCCCCGACTCCAACTATGGCTACACCTTC; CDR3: CASSPIPDSNYGYTF
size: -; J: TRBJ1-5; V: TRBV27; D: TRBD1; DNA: TGTGCCAGCAGTTTAGGGACAGGCGGCCTTGATCAGCCCCAGCATTTT; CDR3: CASSLGTGGLDQPQHF
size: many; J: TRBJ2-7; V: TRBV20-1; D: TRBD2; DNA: TGCAGTGCTGTTGCTAGCGGAGTTTCCTACGAGCAGTACTTC; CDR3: CSAVASGVSYEQYF
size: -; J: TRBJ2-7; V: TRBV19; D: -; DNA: TGTGCCAGTAGTATAGATCTGGGCCCACCTTACGAGCAGTACTTC; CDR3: CASSIDLGPPYEQYF
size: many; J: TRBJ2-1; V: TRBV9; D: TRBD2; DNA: TGTGCCAGCAGCGTAGGGACTAGCGGGTACACCTACAATGAGCAGTTCTTC; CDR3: CASSVGTSGYTYNEQFF
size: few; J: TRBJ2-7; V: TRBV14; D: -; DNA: TGTGCCAGCAGCCAAGACAGGATCCGGCAGTACTTC; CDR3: CASSQDRIRQYF
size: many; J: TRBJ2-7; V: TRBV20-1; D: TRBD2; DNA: TGCAGTGCTAGAACTAGCGGGACGTTCTACGAGCAGTACTTC; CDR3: CSARTSGTFYEQYF
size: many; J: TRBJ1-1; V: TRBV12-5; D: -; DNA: TGTGCTAGTGGTTTGGTAGTCAGGATTCCTTCGGACACTGAAGCTTTCTTT; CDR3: CASGLVVRIPSDTEAFF
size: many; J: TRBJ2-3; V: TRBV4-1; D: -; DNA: TGCGCCAGCAGCCAAGAGTACTACAGCGGGTGGACGGTAGATACGCAGTATTTT; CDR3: CASSQEYYSGWTVDTQYF
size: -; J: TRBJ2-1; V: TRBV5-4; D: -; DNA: TGTGCCAGCAGCTTGGTCTCTAGCGATGAGCAGTTCTTC; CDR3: CASSLVSSDEQFF
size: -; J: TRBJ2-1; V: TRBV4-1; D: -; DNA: TGCGCCAGCAGCCAAGAGCCTGGGGCCTACAATGAGCAGTTCTTC; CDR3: CASSQEPGAYNEQFF
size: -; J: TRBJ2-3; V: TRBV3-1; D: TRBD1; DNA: TGTGCCAGCAGCCGTCCCCAGGGGGCCACAGATACGCAGTATTTT; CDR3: CASSRPQGATDTQYF
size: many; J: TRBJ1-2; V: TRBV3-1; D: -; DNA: TGTGCCAGCAGCTATCTGGGGGGCGAGGGCTATGGCTACACCTTC; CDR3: CASSYLGGEGYGYTF
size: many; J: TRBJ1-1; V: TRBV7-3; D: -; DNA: TGTGCCAGCAGCGCCCTAGGATGGAACACTGAAGCTTTCTTT; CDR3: CASSALGWNTEAFF
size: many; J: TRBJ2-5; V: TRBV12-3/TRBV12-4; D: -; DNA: TGTGCCAGCAGTACCACACAGGGGGGGGAGACCCAGTACTTC; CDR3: CASSTTQGGETQYF
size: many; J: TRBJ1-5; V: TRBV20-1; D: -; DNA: TGCAGTGCTCAGTCGGGCAATCAGCCCCAGCATTTT; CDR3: CSAQSGNQPQHF
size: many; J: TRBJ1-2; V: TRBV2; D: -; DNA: TGTGCCAGCAGGGCCGGGACAATAGCTAACTATGGCTACACCTTC; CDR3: CASRAGTIANYGYTF
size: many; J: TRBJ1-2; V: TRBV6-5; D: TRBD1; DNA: TGTGCCAGCAGTTACTCCGAGCAGGGGGCAAACTATGGCTACACCTTC; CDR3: CASSYSEQGANYGYTF
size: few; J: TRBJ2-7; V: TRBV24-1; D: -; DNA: TGTGCCACCGGGGACACCTTGACCTACGAGCAGTACTTC; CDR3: CATGDTLTYEQYF
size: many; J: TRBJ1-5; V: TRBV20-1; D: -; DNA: TGCAGTGCTACGCGATGGTCAGGGGATGGCAATCAGCCCCAGCATTTT; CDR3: CSATRWSGDGNQPQHF
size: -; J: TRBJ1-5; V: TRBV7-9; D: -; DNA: TGTGCCAGCAGCTTAACGAGGCAATCGAATCAGCCCCAGCATTTT; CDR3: CASSLTRQSNQPQHF
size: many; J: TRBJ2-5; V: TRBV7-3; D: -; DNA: TGTGCCAGCAGCTTATCCCGGGTACAAGAGACCCAGTACTTC; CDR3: CASSLSRVQETQYF
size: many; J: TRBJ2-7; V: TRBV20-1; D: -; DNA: TGCAGTGCTGGACATGGGGGAGACTCCTACGAGCAGTACTTC; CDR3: CSAGHGGDSYEQYF
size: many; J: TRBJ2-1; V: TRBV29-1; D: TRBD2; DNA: TGCAGCGTTGAAGATCTTGGGACTAGCGTCTACAATGAGCAGTTCTTC; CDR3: CSVEDLGTSVYNEQFF
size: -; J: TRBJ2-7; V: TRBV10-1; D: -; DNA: TGCGCCAGCAGTGAGTCTTCCTGGGCCTACGAGCAGTACTTC; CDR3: CASSESSWAYEQYF
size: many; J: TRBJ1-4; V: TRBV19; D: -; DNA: TGTGCCAGTAGCAGCGCCGCAACTAATGAAAAACTGTTTTTT; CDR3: CASSSAATNEKLFF
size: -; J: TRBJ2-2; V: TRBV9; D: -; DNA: TGTGCCAGCAGCGTAGCTGGCAGGGGTACCGGGGAGCTGTTTTTT; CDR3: CASSVAGRGTGELFF
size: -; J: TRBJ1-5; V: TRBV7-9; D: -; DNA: TGTGCCAGCAGCTACGGGGGTAATGTGGGGCAGCCCCAGCATTTT; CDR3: CASSYGGNVGQPQHF
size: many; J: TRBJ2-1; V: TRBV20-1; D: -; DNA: TGCAGTGCTAGGGTCGGGAGCTCCTACAATGAGCAGTTCTTC; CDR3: CSARVGSSYNEQFF
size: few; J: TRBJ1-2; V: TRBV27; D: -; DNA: TGTGCCAGCAGTCAGAACCCCCTCGAGGGGGGAGATGGCTACACCTTC; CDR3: CASSQNPLEGGDGYTF
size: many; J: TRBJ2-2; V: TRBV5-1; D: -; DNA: TGCGCCAGCAGGCTGGGGGGTTTGAACACCGGGGAGCTGTTTTTT; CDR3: CASRLGGLNTGELFF
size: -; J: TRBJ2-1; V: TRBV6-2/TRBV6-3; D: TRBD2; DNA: TGTGCCAGCAGTCTACTAGCGGGAGGCCCCCCCTACAATGAGCAGTTCTTC; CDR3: CASSLLAGGPPYNEQFF
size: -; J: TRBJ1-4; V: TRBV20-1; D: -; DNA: TGCAGTACCTGGGGGGAAAATGAAAAACTGTTTTTT; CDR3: CSTWGENEKLFF
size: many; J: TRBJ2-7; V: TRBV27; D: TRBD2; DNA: TGTGCCAGCAGTGAGGCGGGAGGTCTCTACGAGCAGTACTTC; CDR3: CASSEAGGLYEQYF
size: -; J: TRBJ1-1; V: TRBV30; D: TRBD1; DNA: TGTGCCTGGAGTGACACAGGGGAGAACACTGAAGCTTTCTTT; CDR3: CAWSDTGENTEAFF
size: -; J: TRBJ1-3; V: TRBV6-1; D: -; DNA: TGTGCCAGCAGTGATTCAGGAAACACCATATATTTT; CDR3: CASSDSGNTIYF
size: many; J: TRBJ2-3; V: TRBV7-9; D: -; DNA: TGTGCCAGCAGCCTGAGACTAACTAGCACAGATACGCAGTATTTT; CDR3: CASSLRLTSTDTQYF
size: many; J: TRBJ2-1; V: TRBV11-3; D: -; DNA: TGTGCCAGCAGCTTAGATCAGTCAGGGGGGTTGTCCCCTAACGAGCAGTTCTTC; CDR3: CASSLDQSGGLSPNEQFF
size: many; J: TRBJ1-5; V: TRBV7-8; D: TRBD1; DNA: TGTGCCAGCAGCTTAGGGACAGGGGACAATCAGCCCCAGCATTTT; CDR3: CASSLGTGDNQPQHF
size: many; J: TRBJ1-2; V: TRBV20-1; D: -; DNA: TGCAGTGCTAGAGATGCAGGGAGGGAAGCTAACTATGGCTACACCTTC; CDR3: CSARDAGREANYGYTF
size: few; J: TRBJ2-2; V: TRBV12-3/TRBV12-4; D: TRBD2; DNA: TGTGCCAGCACTAGCGGGGGGGCGAACACCGGGGAGCTGTTTTTT; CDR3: CASTSGGANTGELFF
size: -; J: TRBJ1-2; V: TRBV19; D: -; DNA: TGTGCCAGTAGTATAGATCTGTTGCTCGGGACTCCGGGTTATGGCTACACCTTC; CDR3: CASSIDLLLGTPGYGYTF
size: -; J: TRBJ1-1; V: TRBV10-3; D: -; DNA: TGTGCCATCAATGGGGCCCAGAACACTGAAGCTTTCTTT; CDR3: CAINGAQNTEAFF
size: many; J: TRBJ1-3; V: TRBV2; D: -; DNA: TGTGCCAGCAAATCGACTGGAAACACCATATATTTT; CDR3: CASKSTGNTIYF